These T cell receptor beta chains were read from a single sample in a study of blood T cell repertoires in COVID-19. Assay: immunoSEQ multiplex PCR; the TCRdb copy retains only in-frame clones and omits some. The sample has tens of thousands of clones; around 87% are singletons. Material for sequencing was peripheral blood. The source of these receptors is a man aged 50-60 years with active COVID-19. The CDR3 runs from the conserved cysteine through the conserved F or W.

J gene: TRBJ2-7
V gene: TRBV20-1
CDR3 protein: CSARLGREQYF

J gene: TRBJ1-3
V gene: TRBV6-5
CDR3 protein: CASSLDRSSGNTIYF

J gene: TRBJ1-2
V gene: TRBV7-8
CDR3 protein: CASSLNRGMGYTF

J gene: TRBJ1-2
V gene: TRBV29-1
CDR3 protein: CSVTGQLNYGYTF

J gene: TRBJ1-2
V gene: TRBV4-2
CDR3 protein: CASSQGDREVYGYTF

J gene: TRBJ1-2
V gene: TRBV4-3
CDR3 protein: CASSHSGLRESGYTF

J gene: TRBJ1-5
V gene: TRBV19
CDR3 protein: CASSIGQGSNQPQHF

J gene: TRBJ2-7
V gene: TRBV4-2
CDR3 protein: CASSQVVYYEQYF

J gene: TRBJ1-2
V gene: TRBV7-9
CDR3 protein: CASSLWDRGLSF

J gene: TRBJ2-7
V gene: TRBV5-4
CDR3 protein: CASHQGGRSYEQYF

J gene: TRBJ2-7
V gene: TRBV3-1/TRBV3-2
CDR3 protein: CASGRRGGDEQYF

J gene: TRBJ1-4
V gene: TRBV2
CDR3 protein: CASRETAGDMGEKLFF

J gene: TRBJ1-1
V gene: TRBV5-1
CDR3 protein: CASRQSGDGGKAFF

J gene: TRBJ1-3
V gene: TRBV5-1
CDR3 protein: CASSLEGMAGNTIYF

J gene: TRBJ1-4
V gene: TRBV25-1
CDR3 protein: CASARGFTNEKLFF

J gene: TRBJ1-3
V gene: TRBV5-1
CDR3 protein: CASSSGEAGDTIYF

J gene: TRBJ1-5
V gene: TRBV6-2/TRBV6-3
CDR3 protein: CASSYSTVANQPQHF

J gene: TRBJ2-6
V gene: TRBV3-1/TRBV3-2
CDR3 protein: CASSQTTSSGANVLTF

J gene: TRBJ2-3
V gene: TRBV5-1
CDR3 protein: CASSLLAGGTTDTQYF

J gene: TRBJ1-2
V gene: TRBV5-1
CDR3 protein: CASSFSGQIDDGYTF

J gene: TRBJ2-3
V gene: TRBV6-6
CDR3 protein: CASSVTGTSPDTQYF

J gene: TRBJ2-7
V gene: TRBV9
CDR3 protein: CASSVESSGGNEQYF

J gene: TRBJ1-2
V gene: TRBV9
CDR3 protein: CASSVEAGGIGYGYTF

J gene: TRBJ2-1
V gene: TRBV4-3
CDR3 protein: CASSKGGTSYEQFF

J gene: TRBJ2-7
V gene: TRBV19
CDR3 protein: CASSIGQAYEQYF

J gene: TRBJ1-6
V gene: TRBV6-5
CDR3 protein: CASSPAPGDSPLHF

J gene: TRBJ2-5
V gene: TRBV7-8
CDR3 protein: CASSLVRGVETQYF

J gene: TRBJ1-5
V gene: TRBV30
CDR3 protein: CAWNTYSNQPQHF

J gene: TRBJ2-1
V gene: TRBV11-2
CDR3 protein: CASSLAQRGGGRNNEQFF